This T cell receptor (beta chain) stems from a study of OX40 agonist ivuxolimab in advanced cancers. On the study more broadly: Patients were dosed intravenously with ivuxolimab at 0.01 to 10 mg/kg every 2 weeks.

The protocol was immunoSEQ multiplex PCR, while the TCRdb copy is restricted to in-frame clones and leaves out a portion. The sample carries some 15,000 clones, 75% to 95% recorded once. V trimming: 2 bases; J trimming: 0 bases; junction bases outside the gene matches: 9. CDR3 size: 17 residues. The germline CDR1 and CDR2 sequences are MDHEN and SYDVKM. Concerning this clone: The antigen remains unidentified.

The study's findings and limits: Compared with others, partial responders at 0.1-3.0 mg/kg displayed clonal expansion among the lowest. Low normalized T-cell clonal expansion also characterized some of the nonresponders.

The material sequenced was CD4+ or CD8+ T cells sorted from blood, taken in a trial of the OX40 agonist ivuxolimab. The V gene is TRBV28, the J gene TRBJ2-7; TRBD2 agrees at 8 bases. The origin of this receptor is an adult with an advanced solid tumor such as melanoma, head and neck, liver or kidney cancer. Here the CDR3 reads CASSLPPGGEGSYEQYF. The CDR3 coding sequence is TGTGCCAGCAGTTTACCCCCCGGGGGGGAGGGCTCCTACGAGCAGTACTTC.